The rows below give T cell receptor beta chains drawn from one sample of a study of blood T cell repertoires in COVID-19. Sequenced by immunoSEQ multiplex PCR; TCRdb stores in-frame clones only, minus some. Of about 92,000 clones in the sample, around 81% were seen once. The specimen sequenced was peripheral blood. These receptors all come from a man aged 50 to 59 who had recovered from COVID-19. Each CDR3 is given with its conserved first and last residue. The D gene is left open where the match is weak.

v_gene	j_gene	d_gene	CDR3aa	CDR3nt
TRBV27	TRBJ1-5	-	CASSSAVYQPQHF	TGTGCCAGCTCCTCCGCGGTTTACCAGCCCCAGCATTTT
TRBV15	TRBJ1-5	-	CATSIRGFRSNQPQHF	TGTGCCACCAGCATCCGGGGGTTCCGGAGCAATCAGCCCCAGCATTTT
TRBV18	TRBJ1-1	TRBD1	CASSQQGYTEAFF	TGTGCCAGCTCACAACAGGGGTACACTGAAGCTTTCTTT
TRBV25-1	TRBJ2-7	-	CASSGWSVESSYEQYF	TGTGCCAGCAGTGGGTGGTCAGTGGAGAGCTCCTACGAGCAGTACTTC
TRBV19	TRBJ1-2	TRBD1	CASSTSTGSNYGYTF	TGTGCCAGTAGTACCTCGACAGGGTCCAACTATGGCTACACCTTC
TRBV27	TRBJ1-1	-	CASSFRQTVLNTEAFF	TGTGCCAGCAGTTTTCGTCAGACTGTGTTGAACACTGAAGCTTTCTTT
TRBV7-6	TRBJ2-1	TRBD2	CASSPQTSLNEQFF	TGTGCCAGCAGCCCGCAGACTAGCCTCAATGAGCAGTTCTTC
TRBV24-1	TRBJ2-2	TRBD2	CATSDIAGEATGELFF	TGTGCCACCAGTGATATCGCGGGAGAGGCCACCGGGGAGCTGTTTTTT
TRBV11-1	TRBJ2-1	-	CASSLTGRGWGNEQFF	TGTGCCAGCAGCTTGACCGGACGGGGGTGGGGCAATGAGCAGTTCTTC
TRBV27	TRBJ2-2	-	CASALGAPSGELFF	TGTGCCAGCGCTCTGGGGGCGCCTTCCGGGGAGCTGTTTTTT
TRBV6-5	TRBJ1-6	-	CASSWQESSPLHF	TGTGCCAGCAGTTGGCAGGAAAGTTCACCCCTCCACTTT
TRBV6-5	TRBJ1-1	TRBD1	CASSNPGQGATEAFF	TGTGCCAGCAGTAATCCGGGACAGGGGGCCACTGAAGCTTTCTTT
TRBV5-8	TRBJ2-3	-	CASSLANGGWADTQYF	TGTGCCAGCAGCTTGGCCAACGGGGGATGGGCAGATACGCAGTATTTT
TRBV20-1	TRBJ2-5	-	CSALNGETQYF	TGCAGTGCTCTGAACGGAGAGACCCAGTACTTC
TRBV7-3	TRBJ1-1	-	CASSLTRVTEAFF	TGTGCCAGCAGCTTAACCAGGGTTACTGAAGCTTTCTTT
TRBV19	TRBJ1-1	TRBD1	CASRDRGHNTEAFF	TGTGCCAGTAGGGACAGGGGTCATAACACTGAAGCTTTCTTT
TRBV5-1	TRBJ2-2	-	CASGLAGELFF	TGCGCCAGCGGACTCGCCGGGGAGCTGTTTTTT